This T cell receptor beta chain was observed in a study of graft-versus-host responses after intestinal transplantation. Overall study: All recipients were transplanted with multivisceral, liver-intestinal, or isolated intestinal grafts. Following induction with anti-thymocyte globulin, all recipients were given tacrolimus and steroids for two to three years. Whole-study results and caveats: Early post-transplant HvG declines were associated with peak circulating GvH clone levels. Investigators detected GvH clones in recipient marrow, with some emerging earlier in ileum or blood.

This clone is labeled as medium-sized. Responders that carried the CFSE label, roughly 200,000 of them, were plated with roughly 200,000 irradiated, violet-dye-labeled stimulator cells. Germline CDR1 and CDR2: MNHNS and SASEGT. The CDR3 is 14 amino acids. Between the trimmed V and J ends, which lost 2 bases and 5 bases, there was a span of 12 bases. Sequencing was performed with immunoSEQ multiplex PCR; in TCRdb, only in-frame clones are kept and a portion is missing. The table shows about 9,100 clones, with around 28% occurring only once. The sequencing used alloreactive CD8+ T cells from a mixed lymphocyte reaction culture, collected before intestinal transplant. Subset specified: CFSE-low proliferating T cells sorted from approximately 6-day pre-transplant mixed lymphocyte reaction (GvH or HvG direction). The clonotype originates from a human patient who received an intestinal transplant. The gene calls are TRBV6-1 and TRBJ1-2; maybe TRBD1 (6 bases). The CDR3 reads CASSEWGRGYGYTF. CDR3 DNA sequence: TGTGCCAGCAGTGAATGGGGCAGGGGATATGGCTACACCTTC.